A selection of T cell receptor beta chains follows, all from one sample in a study of blood T cells in healthy people across ages. Via MiXCR, TCRdb re-called the 5' RACE reads, giving one row per CDR3 protein. The profile shows 580,000 or so distinct CDR3 sequences, around 48% of them singletons. The sequenced sample consisted of blood. The origin of the receptors is a man aged 80 or over in good health. Both conserved end residues are part of each CDR3. Fields, in order: V gene, CDR3 length, CDR3 protein.

V: TRBV6-2/TRBV6-3
length: 13
CDR3: CASSYWTPYGYTF

V: TRBV5-8
length: 13
CDR3: CASSLGVIRGAFF

V: TRBV20-1
length: 18
CDR3: CSARDRLAGTSNSYEQYF

V: TRBV4-3
length: 17
CDR3: CASSHAGGRRDTDTQYF

V: TRBV7-3
length: 16
CDR3: CASSNRPGQGIHEQYF

V: TRBV11-3
length: 16
CDR3: CASSTDIVGDADTQYF

V: TRBV20-1
length: 14
CDR3: CICTGQGSPDTQYF

V: TRBV3-1
length: 17
CDR3: CASSQGPPTGGKETQYF

V: TRBV9
length: 15
CDR3: CASSVGQRVGYEQYF

V: TRBV7-3
length: 14
CDR3: CASSLAGGSDTQYF

V: TRBV10-3
length: 13
CDR3: CAIRTGGDTEAFF

V: TRBV6-6
length: 13
CDR3: CASSWTGGSGYTF

V: TRBV20-1
length: 16
CDR3: CSARGLADRSSYEQYF

V: TRBV6-6
length: 13
CDR3: CASSYTGRTEAFF

V: TRBV6-5
length: 18
CDR3: CASSYSGRRSGGANEQFF

V: TRBV5-1
length: 15
CDR3: CASSFGTQSYNEQFF

V: TRBV7-2
length: 16
CDR3: CASSRQTGDTNQPQHF

V: TRBV6-2/TRBV6-3
length: 16
CDR3: CASSKLAGGPNNEQFF

V: TRBV5-5
length: 16
CDR3: CASSQRIQGAGRGYTF

V: TRBV10-1
length: 14
CDR3: CASSESGQGYEQYF

V: TRBV5-1
length: 12
CDR3: CASSPQQETQYF

V: TRBV27
length: 15
CDR3: CASSGRQGGSYEQYF

V: TRBV12-3/TRBV12-4
length: 14
CDR3: CASSLGRISLPQHF

V: TRBV10-3
length: 12
CDR3: CAIRAGADTQYF